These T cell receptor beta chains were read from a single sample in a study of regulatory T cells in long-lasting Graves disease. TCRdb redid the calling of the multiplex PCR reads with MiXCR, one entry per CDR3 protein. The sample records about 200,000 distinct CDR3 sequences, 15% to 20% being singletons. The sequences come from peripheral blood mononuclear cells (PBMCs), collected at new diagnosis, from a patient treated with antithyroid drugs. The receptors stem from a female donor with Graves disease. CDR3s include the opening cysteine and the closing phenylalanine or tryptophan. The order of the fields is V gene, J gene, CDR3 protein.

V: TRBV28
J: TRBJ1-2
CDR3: CASSLGAGDDYGYTF

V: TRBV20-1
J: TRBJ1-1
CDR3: CSASQDSLMNTEAFF

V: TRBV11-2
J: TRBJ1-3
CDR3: CASSMDRLSGNTIYF

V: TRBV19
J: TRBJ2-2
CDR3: CASKLFGEGTGELFF

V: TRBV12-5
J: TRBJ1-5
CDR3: CASVSSGAQHF

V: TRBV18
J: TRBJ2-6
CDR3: CASSPPRTELSSGANVLTF

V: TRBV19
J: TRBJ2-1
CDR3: CASSSPSGDNEQFF

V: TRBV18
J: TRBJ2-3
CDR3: CASSSAEYRTDTQYF

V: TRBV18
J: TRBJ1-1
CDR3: CASSPPPSTYTEAFF

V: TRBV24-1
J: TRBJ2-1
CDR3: CATSGLKSGLYNEQFF

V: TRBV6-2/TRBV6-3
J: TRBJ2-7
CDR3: CASSYGWQGGKEQYF

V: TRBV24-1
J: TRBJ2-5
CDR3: CATSDPGGSETQYF

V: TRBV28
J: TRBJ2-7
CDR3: CASTSTAYEQYF

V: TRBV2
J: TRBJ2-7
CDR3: CASSETPGAYEQYF

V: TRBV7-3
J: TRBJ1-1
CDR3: CASSFAAGTEAFF

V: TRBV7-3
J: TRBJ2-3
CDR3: CASSPTTNTDTQYF

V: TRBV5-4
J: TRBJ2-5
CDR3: CASSIKLAVLETQYF

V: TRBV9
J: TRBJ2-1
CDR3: CASSLTTGGPYNEQFF

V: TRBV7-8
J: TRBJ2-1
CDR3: CASSLARGVSYNEQFF

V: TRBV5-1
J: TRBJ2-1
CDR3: CASSSAFANEQFF

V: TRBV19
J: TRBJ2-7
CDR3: CASSAPGGRTPYEQYF

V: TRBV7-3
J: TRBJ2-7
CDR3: CASSLGGGPLYEQYF

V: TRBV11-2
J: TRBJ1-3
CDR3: CASSPSRPLSGNTIYF

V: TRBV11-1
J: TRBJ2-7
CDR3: CASSLPRAPTGSYEQYF

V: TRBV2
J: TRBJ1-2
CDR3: CASSEDRGAYGYTF

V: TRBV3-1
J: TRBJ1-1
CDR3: CASSQDGFFNTEAFF

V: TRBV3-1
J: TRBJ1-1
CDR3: CASTGGMGRGTEAFF

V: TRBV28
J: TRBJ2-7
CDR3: CASSQTGTLGGQYF

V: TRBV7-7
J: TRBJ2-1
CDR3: CASSLASGLYNEQFF

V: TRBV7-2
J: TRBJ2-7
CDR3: CASSPDRQGFHEQYF